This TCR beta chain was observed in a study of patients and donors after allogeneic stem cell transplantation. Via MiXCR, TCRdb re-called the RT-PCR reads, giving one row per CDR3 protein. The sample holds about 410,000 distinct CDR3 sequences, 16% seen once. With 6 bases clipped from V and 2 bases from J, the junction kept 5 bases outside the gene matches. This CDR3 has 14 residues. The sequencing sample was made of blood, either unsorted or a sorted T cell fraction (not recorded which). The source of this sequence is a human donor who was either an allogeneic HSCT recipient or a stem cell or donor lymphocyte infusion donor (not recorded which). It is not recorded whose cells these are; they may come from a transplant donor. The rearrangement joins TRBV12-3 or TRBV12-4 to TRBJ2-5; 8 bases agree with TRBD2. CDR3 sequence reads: CASSNSGGQETQYF. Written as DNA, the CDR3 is TGTGCCAGCAGCAACAGCGGGGGACAAGAGACCCAGTACTTC.